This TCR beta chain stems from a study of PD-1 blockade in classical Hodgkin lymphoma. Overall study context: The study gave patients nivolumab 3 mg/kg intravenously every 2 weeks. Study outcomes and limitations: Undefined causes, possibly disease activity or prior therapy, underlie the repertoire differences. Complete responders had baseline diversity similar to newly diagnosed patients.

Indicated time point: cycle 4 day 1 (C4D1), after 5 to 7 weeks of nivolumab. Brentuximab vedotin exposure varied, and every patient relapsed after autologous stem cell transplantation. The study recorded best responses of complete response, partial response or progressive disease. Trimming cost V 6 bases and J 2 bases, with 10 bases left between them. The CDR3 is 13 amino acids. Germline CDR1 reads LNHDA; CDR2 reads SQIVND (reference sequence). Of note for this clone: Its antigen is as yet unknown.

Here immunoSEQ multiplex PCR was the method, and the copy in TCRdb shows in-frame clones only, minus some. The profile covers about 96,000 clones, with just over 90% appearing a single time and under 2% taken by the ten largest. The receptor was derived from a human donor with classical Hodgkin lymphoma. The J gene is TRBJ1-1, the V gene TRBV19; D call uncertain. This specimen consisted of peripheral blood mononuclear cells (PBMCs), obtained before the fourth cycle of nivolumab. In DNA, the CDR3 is TGTGCCAGTAGCTATAGGACTAACACTGAAGCTTTCTTT. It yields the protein CASSYRTNTEAFF.